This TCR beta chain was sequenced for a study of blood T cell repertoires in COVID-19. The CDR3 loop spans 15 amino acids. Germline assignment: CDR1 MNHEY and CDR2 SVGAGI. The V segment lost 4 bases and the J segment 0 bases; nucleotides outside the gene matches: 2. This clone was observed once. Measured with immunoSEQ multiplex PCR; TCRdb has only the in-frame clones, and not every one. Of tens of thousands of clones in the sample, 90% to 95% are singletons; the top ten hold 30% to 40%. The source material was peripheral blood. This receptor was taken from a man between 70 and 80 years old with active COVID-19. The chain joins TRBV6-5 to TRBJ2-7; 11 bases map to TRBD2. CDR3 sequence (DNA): TGTGCCAGCAGTTTGACTAGCGGGACCTCCTACGAGCAGTACTTC. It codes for CASSLTSGTSYEQYF.